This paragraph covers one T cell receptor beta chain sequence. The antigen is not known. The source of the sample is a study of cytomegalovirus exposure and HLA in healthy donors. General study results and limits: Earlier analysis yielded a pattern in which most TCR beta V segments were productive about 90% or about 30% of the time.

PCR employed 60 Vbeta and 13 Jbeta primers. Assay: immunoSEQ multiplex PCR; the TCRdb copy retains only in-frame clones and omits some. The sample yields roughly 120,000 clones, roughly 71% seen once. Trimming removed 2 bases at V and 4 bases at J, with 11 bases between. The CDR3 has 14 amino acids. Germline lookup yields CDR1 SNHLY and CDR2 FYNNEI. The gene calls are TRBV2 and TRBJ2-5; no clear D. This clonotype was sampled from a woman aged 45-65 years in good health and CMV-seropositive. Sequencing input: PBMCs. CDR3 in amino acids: CASSERSVRETQYF. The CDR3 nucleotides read TGTGCCAGCAGTGAACGGTCCGTAAGAGAGACCCAGTACTTC.